These T cell receptor beta chains were read from a single sample in a study of PD-1 blockade in classical Hodgkin lymphoma. Some clones are missing from TCRdb's copy, which holds only in-frame ones; the method was immunoSEQ multiplex PCR. This table holds tens of thousands of clones, around 81% found once. Here the sequenced sample was peripheral blood mononuclear cells (PBMCs), taken before the fourth cycle of nivolumab. The origin of the receptors is a human donor with classical Hodgkin lymphoma. The CDR3 runs from the conserved cysteine through the conserved F or W. A D gene is named only where the DNA matches it firmly. Clone size, where shown, is once, few, many, or a class for clones that have expanded.

clone_size d_call j_call v_call cdr3_aa cdr3_nt
- - TRBJ2-2 TRBV7-8 CASSRYRPLNTGELFF TGTGCCAGCAGCCGTTATAGACCATTGAACACCGGGGAGCTGTTTTTT
- - TRBJ1-1 TRBV7-9 CASSLSRETEAFF TGTGCCAGCAGCTTAAGTAGGGAAACTGAAGCTTTCTTT
- - TRBJ2-7 TRBV5-4 CASSLDGQSSYEQYF TGTGCCAGCAGCTTGGACGGACAGAGCTCCTACGAGCAGTACTTC
- TRBD1 TRBJ1-1 TRBV5-1 CASSLARDREAFF TGCGCCAGCAGCTTGGCGCGGGACAGGGAAGCTTTCTTT
- - TRBJ2-2 TRBV29-1 CSVEYVEKGDTGELFF TGCAGCGTTGAATATGTGGAGAAGGGGGACACCGGGGAGCTGTTTTTT
few - TRBJ2-3 TRBV5-5 CASSWSGRPGDTQYF TGTGCCAGCAGCTGGTCAGGGCGGCCTGGGGATACGCAGTATTTT
- - TRBJ1-5 TRBV28 CASSLLVGSNQPQHF TGTGCCAGCAGTTTATTGGTCGGTAGCAATCAGCCCCAGCATTTT
- - TRBJ1-2 TRBV29-1 CSVSRGDGGYTF TGCAGCGTTAGTCGGGGGGACGGAGGCTACACCTTC
- - TRBJ2-7 TRBV10-3 CAIRTGELSYEQYF TGTGCCATCAGAACCGGGGAGTTGTCCTACGAGCAGTACTTC
- TRBD2 TRBJ2-1 TRBV27 CASSFGTSNEQFF TGTGCCAGCAGTTTCGGGACTAGTAATGAGCAGTTCTTC
- TRBD2 TRBJ2-2 TRBV30 CARAGGRTGELFF TGTGCCCGGGCGGGGGGACGGACCGGGGAGCTGTTTTTT
few - TRBJ1-5 TRBV10-3 CAISERQSSNQPQHF TGTGCCATCAGTGAGAGGCAGTCTAGCAATCAGCCCCAGCATTTT
few - TRBJ1-2 TRBV15 CATSSARNYGYTF TGTGCCACCAGCAGCGCCCGGAACTATGGCTACACCTTC
once TRBD1 TRBJ1-4 TRBV4-3 CASSRRQGTNEKLFF TGCGCCAGCAGCCGAAGACAGGGGACTAATGAAAAACTGTTTTTT
few TRBD1 TRBJ2-5 TRBV7-3 CASSLRTGETQYF TGTGCCAGCAGCTTAAGGACAGGGGAGACCCAGTACTTC
- - TRBJ1-4 TRBV4-3 CASSQVQLNEKLFF TGCGCCAGCAGCCAAGTACAGCTTAATGAAAAACTGTTTTTT
once - TRBJ2-6 TRBV15 CATSGHVNSGANVLTF TGTGCCACCAGCGGACATGTTAACTCTGGGGCCAACGTCCTGACTTTC
few TRBD1 TRBJ2-7 TRBV19 CASSSTGTGWEQYF TGTGCCAGTAGTAGCACCGGGACAGGGTGGGAGCAGTACTTC
- TRBD2 TRBJ2-7 TRBV27 CASSLRGLALYEQYF TGTGCCAGCAGTTTAAGGGGACTAGCGTTGTACGAGCAGTACTTC
- - TRBJ1-2 TRBV19 CASSTPSSDRHRYYGYTF TGTGCCAGTAGTACCCCTTCCTCCGACAGGCACCGTTACTATGGCTACACCTTC
few - TRBJ1-5 TRBV4-3 CASSHQPQHF TGCGCCAGCAGCCATCAGCCCCAGCATTTT
once TRBD2 TRBJ2-3 TRBV29-1 CSVERPSGKSTDTQYF TGCAGCGTTGAAAGGCCTAGCGGGAAAAGCACAGATACGCAGTATTTT
- TRBD1 TRBJ1-2 TRBV5-1 CASSRTGNGYGYTF TGCGCCAGCAGCCGGACAGGGAATGGCTATGGCTACACCTTC
- - TRBJ2-7 TRBV7-8 CASSGYGWTEQYF TGTGCCAGCAGCGGATATGGTTGGACCGAGCAGTACTTC
medium-sized - TRBJ1-4 TRBV6-1 CASSESSWEKLFF TGTGCCAGCAGTGAATCGTCTTGGGAAAAACTGTTTTTT
- - TRBJ1-5 TRBV19 CASSTSPTASNQPQHF TGTGCCAGTAGTACCTCCCCGACAGCCAGCAATCAGCCCCAGCATTTT
- TRBD1 TRBJ2-3 TRBV11-3 CASSLEQGIDTQYF TGTGCCAGCAGCTTAGAACAGGGGATAGATACGCAGTATTTT
once TRBD1 TRBJ2-1 TRBV5-5 CASSATGWSYNEQFF TGTGCCAGCAGCGCGACAGGGTGGTCCTACAATGAGCAGTTCTTC
- - TRBJ1-1 TRBV29-1 CSVEVRRGINTEAFF TGCAGCGTTGAAGTCAGGCGGGGGATCAACACTGAAGCTTTCTTT
- - TRBJ2-4 TRBV5-4 CASSLRGTKNIQYF TGTGCCAGCAGCTTGAGGGGGACCAAAAACATTCAGTACTTC
- TRBD1 TRBJ1-2 TRBV12-5 CASGLVLGQGGYGYTF TGTGCTAGTGGTTTGGTACTAGGACAGGGCGGCTATGGCTACACCTTC
once - TRBJ2-2 TRBV5-1 CASSPTELNTGELFF TGCGCCAGCAGTCCGACTGAATTGAACACCGGGGAGCTGTTTTTT
once - TRBJ1-4 TRBV5-1 CASSSGPEEEKLFF TGCGCCAGCAGCTCCGGTCCCGAGGAGGAAAAACTGTTTTTT
- TRBD1 TRBJ1-1 TRBV18 CASSPNRGNTEAFF TGTGCCAGCTCACCAAACAGGGGGAACACTGAAGCTTTCTTT
- - TRBJ2-7 TRBV5-4 CASSLFPGKFSF TGTGCCAGCAGCTTGTTCCCGGGCAAATTTTCGTTC
- TRBD1 TRBJ1-5 TRBV27 CASSPNAGTGKYQPQHF TGTGCCAGCAGTCCCAACGCCGGGACAGGGAAATATCAGCCCCAGCATTTT
few - TRBJ2-3 TRBV7-8 CASSRGGSSYTQYF TGTGCCAGCAGCCGAGGGGGTAGCAGCTATACGCAGTATTTT